These 21 T cell receptor beta chains originate from one sample sequenced in a study of Ad26.COV2.S vaccination and SARS-CoV-2 variants. This sample's treatment: approximately 18 received Ad26.COV2.S at low or high dose, single or two shots; 5 received placebo; per-sample allocation not given. Following the first vaccine or placebo injection, samples were taken on day 63. The repertoire was sequenced with immunoSEQ multiplex PCR; TCRdb's copy has only in-frame clones and lacks some. The table records 450,000 to 550,000 clones, about 88% of them present only once. Material: peripheral blood, obtained in a trial of Ad26.COV2.S vaccine versus placebo. The receptor set was obtained from a person aged 18-60 years who received the Ad26.COV2.S COVID-19 vaccine or a placebo.

This clone appeared once. The V call is TRBV6-6, the J call TRBJ1-1; no firm D call. There are 15 residues in the CDR3. Germline lookup yields CDR1 MNHNY and CDR2 SVGAGI (reference sequence). V dropped 2 bases and J dropped 2 bases, with 12 bases sitting between them. The chain's CDR3 is CASSYGGTINTEAFF. CDR3 nucleotides: TGTGCCAGCAGTTACGGTGGCACGATTAACACTGAAGCTTTCTTT.

The chain has TRBV28 and TRBJ2-7; D gene unclear. The CDR3 has 13 amino acids. V was trimmed by 2 bases and J by 7 bases, leaving 12 bases between them. Germline V lookup: CDR1 MDHEN, CDR2 SYDVKM. The CDR3 nucleotides read TGTGCCAGCAGTTTAGGCCAGGTCCCAGAGCAGTACGTC. It encodes CASSLGQVPEQYV.

The chain has TRBV28 and TRBJ1-5, with 7 bases that match TRBD1. J gave up 6 bases and V 2 bases, and 4 bases lay outside the gene matches. Germline V lookup: CDR1 MDHEN, CDR2 SYDVKM. The CDR3 runs 14 residues. DNA for the CDR3: TGTGCCAGCAGTTTAACGGCAGGGGGTCAGCCCCAGCATTTT. Amino acid sequence: CASSLTAGGQPQHF.

This clone was detected ten times or more. The V gene is TRBV7-8, the J gene TRBJ1-2, with D unresolved. Germline loops: CDR1 SGHVS, CDR2 FQNEAQ. The CDR3 contains 15 residues. Trimming took off 0 bases at V and 5 bases at J, with 13 bases between the two ends. The DNA of the CDR3 is TGTGCCAGCAGCTTAGCTGCGGGTTGGGGATATGGCTACACCTTC. Its protein product is CASSLAAGWGYGYTF.

The chain combines TRBV15 with TRBJ2-5, with TRBD1 as a possible D gene (6 bases). CDR3 length: 15 residues. Germline CDR1 and CDR2: LNHNV and YYDKDF (reference sequence). The V gene lost 1 base and the J gene lost 5 bases, with 14 bases spanning the gap. The CDR3 DNA reads as TGTGCCACCAGCAGAGCCAGGGGAATGCGGGAGACCCAGTACTTC. Protein: CATSRARGMRETQYF.

The V call is TRBV11-2, the J call TRBJ2-3, with 7 nucleotides matching TRBD1. V lost 5 bases and J lost 4; bases outside the gene matches: 12. Germline V CDR1 and CDR2: SGHAT, FQNNGV. The CDR3 has 16 residues. Written as DNA, the CDR3 is TGTGCCAGCAGCAAACAGGGGAGAGGGGCGTCAGATACGCAGTATTTT. Translated: CASSKQGRGASDTQYF.

CDR3 sequence (DNA): TGTGCCAGCAGCCTGGGACGGGTAAGAACCCAAGAGACCCAGTACTTC. This sequence encodes CASSLGRVRTQETQYF. The chain joins TRBV6-2 or TRBV6-3 to TRBJ2-5, with D perhaps being TRBD1 or TRBD2 (5 bases each). Germline V gene sequence: CDR1 MNHEY, CDR2 SVGEGT. V lost 6 bases and J lost 1, with 18 bases in between. The CDR3 loop spans 16 amino acids.

This clone was picked up one time. The chain links TRBV5-1 to TRBJ2-3; unclear D gene. Germline values: CDR1 SGHRS, CDR2 YFSETQ. The CDR3 has 14 residues. The V end lost 0 bases, the J end lost 6 bases, and 11 bases lay between the germline ends. In DNA form, the CDR3 reads TGCGCCAGCAGCTTGGTGTCCCATGCCGATACGCAGTATTTT. It codes for CASSLVSHADTQYF.

This sequence joins TRBV5-1 and TRBJ2-3; D is uncertain. CDR1 is SGHRS and CDR2 is YFSETQ in the germline V gene. V was pared by 2 bases and J by 2 bases, with 9 bases between. The CDR3 has 14 residues. The CDR3 region has the DNA TGCGCCAGCAGCTTTGGCGGAAACACAGATACGCAGTATTTT. Its protein product is CASSFGGNTDTQYF.

The chain couples TRBV7-9 to TRBJ1-1; the D gene is possibly TRBD1 (5 bases). The CDR3 is 14 amino acids. V was clipped by 4 bases and J by 4 bases, with 13 bases between them. Germline V gene data show CDR1 as SEHNR and CDR2 as FQNEAQ (reference sequence). CDR3 sequence reads: CASSSLAGRTEAFF. CDR3 sequence (DNA): TGTGCCAGCAGCTCCCTGGCAGGGCGCACTGAAGCTTTCTTT.

The chain couples TRBV4-1 to TRBJ2-7; D not resolved. V dropped 1 base and J dropped 3 bases, with 13 bases sitting between them. Germline CDR1 MGHRA, CDR2 YSYEKL. This CDR3 spans 15 amino acids. The CDR3 DNA reads as TGCGCCAGCAGCCAAGGCCCGCAGTCTTTCTACGAGCAGTACGTC. Protein: CASSQGPQSFYEQYV.

As to this clone: An end of the junction differs from the germline gene, which may be a read error. This chain links TRBV7-7 with TRBJ1-1, with a weak D call TRBD1 (5 bases). Germline-derived CDR1 and CDR2 are SSHAT and FNYEAQ (reference sequence). This CDR3 has 13 amino acids. In DNA form, the CDR3 reads TGTGCTAGCAGCTCATGGGACGGCACTGAAGCTTTCTTT. Residues: CASSSWDGTEAFF.

This chain connects TRBV9 to TRBJ2-1; D call uncertain. The germline V and J ends were trimmed by 3 bases and 12 bases, with 16 bases remaining between them. The CDR3 is 13 amino acids. Germline assignment: CDR1 SGDLS and CDR2 YYNGEE. The CDR3 protein is CASSEALEAPQFF. DNA of the CDR3: TGTGCCAGCAGCGAGGCCTTAGAGGCCCCGCAGTTCTTC.

The chain has TRBV6-2 or TRBV6-3 and TRBJ2-1; 11 nucleotides line up with TRBD2. This CDR3 has 17 residues. The ends lost 0 bases at V and 5 bases at J; junction bases unmatched: 6. Germline CDR1 reads MNHEY; CDR2 reads SVGEGT. The CDR3 reads CASSYSSRLAGNNEQFF. CDR3 sequence (DNA): TGTGCCAGCAGTTACTCGAGCAGACTAGCGGGGAACAATGAGCAGTTCTTC.

The J gene is TRBJ2-3, the V gene TRBV11-1; D is perhaps TRBD1 (6 bases). Germline lookup yields CDR1 SGHAT and CDR2 FQDESV (reference sequence). V shed 0 bases and J shed 2 bases, with 15 bases lying between them. The CDR3 totals 17 residues. CDR3 residues: CASSLADRFAPTDTQYF. The DNA of the CDR3 is TGTGCCAGCAGCTTAGCAGACAGGTTTGCCCCCACAGATACGCAGTATTTT.

This clone was found a few times. The rearrangement links TRBV5-1 to TRBJ1-1; 7 bases match TRBD1. The CDR3 extends over 16 amino acids. Germline CDR1 and CDR2: SGHRS and YFSETQ. The junction had 9 bases not matched to a gene; V was cut back by 4 bases and J by 0 bases. The CDR3 spells CASSNLQGVMNTEAFF. The CDR3 DNA reads TGCGCCAGCAGCAACCTCCAGGGGGTGATGAACACTGAAGCTTTCTTT.

The gene calls are TRBV18 and TRBJ2-5; D remains ambiguous. V dropped 4 bases and J dropped 5 bases, with 14 bases sitting between them. This CDR3 has 14 amino acids. Looked up from germline, CDR1 is KGHSH and CDR2 is LQKENI. As DNA, the CDR3 is TGTGCCAGCTCACTACTCCTGTCGGTGGAGACCCAGTACTTC. It yields the protein CASSLLLSVETQYF.

The chain uses TRBV9 and TRBJ2-3; D is undetermined. Germline V gives CDR1 SGDLS, CDR2 YYNGEE. Trimming left V 0 bases short and J 2 bases short, with 7 bases between. This CDR3 contains 14 residues. CDR3 sequence: CASSVVVDTDTQYF. The CDR3 nucleotides read TGTGCCAGCAGCGTAGTGGTGGACACAGATACGCAGTATTTT.

This clone was counted a few times. CDR3: CASSPGTGGASPLHF. As DNA, the CDR3 is TGTGCCAGCAGCCCCGGGACAGGGGGCGCGTCACCCCTCCACTTT. The gene calls are TRBV7-3 and TRBJ1-6, with 12 bases lining up with TRBD1. Trimming took 5 bases from V and 10 from J; bases not matched to a gene: 6. CDR3 length: 15 amino acids. The germline gives CDR1 SGHTA, CDR2 FQGTGA. The whole variable domain, filled in from reference TRBV7-3 and TRBJ1-6, reads GAGVSQTPSNKVTEKGKYVELRCDPISGHTALYWYRQSLGQGPEFLIYFQGTGAADDSGLPNDRFFAVRPEGSVSTLKIQRTERGDSAVYLCASSPGTGGASPLHFGNGTRLTVT.

In its sample, this clone was seen once. DNA for the CDR3: TGCGCCAGCAGCTTGAAAGCGGGAGGCCCAGATACGCAGTATTTT. Its protein is CASSLKAGGPDTQYF. V usage is TRBV5-1 and J usage is TRBJ2-3; 9 bases fit TRBD2. The CDR3 is 15 amino acids. Germline CDR1 SGHRS, CDR2 YFSETQ. V dropped 1 base and J dropped 4; count of bases not matched to a gene: 4.

The CDR3 DNA reads as TGCGCCAGCAGCTTGGAGGGGTTCATGAACACTGAAGCTTTCTTT. Translating gives CASSLEGFMNTEAFF. This chain joins TRBV5-1 and TRBJ1-1, with D maybe TRBD1 (5 bases). The V gene's germline CDR1 is SGHRS and CDR2 YFSETQ. The CDR3 contains 15 residues. Trimming removed 0 bases from V and 0 bases from J, with 9 bases in between. Full variable domain (rest looked up from reference TRBV5-1 and TRBJ1-1): KAGVTQTPRYLIKTRGQQVTLSCSPISGHRSVSWYQQTPGQGLQFLFEYFSETQRNKGNFPGRFSGRQFSNSRSEMNVSTLELGDSALYLCASSLEGFMNTEAFFGQGTRLTVV.